These 16 T cell receptor beta chains came from one sample sequenced in a study of blood T cell repertoires in COVID-19. Sequencing was performed with immunoSEQ multiplex PCR; in TCRdb, only in-frame clones are kept and a portion is missing. The sample lists about 210,000 clones, 92% occurring once. The sequencing input was peripheral blood. The source is a man under 40 with acute or convalescent COVID-19.

This clone was found a few times. This chain links TRBV7-8 with TRBJ2-5; 11 nucleotides line up with TRBD1. The CDR3 loop spans 14 amino acids. V lost 4 bases to trimming and J lost 7 bases; unmatched junction nucleotides: 5. The germline V gene has CDR1 SGHVS and CDR2 FQNEAQ. The CDR3 DNA sequence: TGTGCCAGCAGCTCCTCCGGGACAGGGGGGACCCAGTACTTC. Its translation: CASSSSGTGGTQYF.

The chain employs TRBV5-4 and TRBJ2-7; 8 positions agree with TRBD1. After removal of 4 bases from V and 6 bases from J, the junction contained 9 bases not matched to a gene. The CDR3 contains 14 residues. CDR1 and CDR2 from the germline V gene are SGHNT and YYREEE (reference sequence). CDR3 region: CASSQSGQVREQYF. CDR3 DNA: TGTGCCAGCAGCCAATCGGGACAGGTTCGCGAGCAGTACTTC.

This chain connects TRBV7-9 to TRBJ2-5; D is perhaps TRBD2 (5 bases). Trimming left V 3 bases short and J 1 base short, with 9 bases between. Germline CDR1 and CDR2: SEHNR and FQNEAQ (reference sequence). CDR3 length equals 14 residues. As DNA, the CDR3 is TGTGCCAGCAGCTTTCCCAGCGGCCAAGAGACCCAGTACTTC. It yields the protein CASSFPSGQETQYF.

This clone was picked up a small number of times. The chain joins TRBV18 to TRBJ1-3; 8 bases align to TRBD1. The CDR3 has 16 amino acids. Trimming removed 4 bases from V and 2 bases from J; junction bases left unmatched: 7. CDR1 is KGHSH and CDR2 is LQKENI in the germline V gene. For the CDR3, the DNA is TGTGCCAGCTCACGCCCGACAGGGGTTACTGGAAACACCATATATTTT. As protein: CASSRPTGVTGNTIYF.

The chain recombines TRBV7-9 with TRBJ1-6; D is unclear. Trimming cost V 5 bases and J 0 bases, with 11 bases left between them. This CDR3 is built from 16 residues. Germline V CDR1 and CDR2: SEHNR, FQNEAQ (reference sequence). CDR3 in amino acids: CASSPVGSSYNSPLHF. DNA of the CDR3: TGTGCCAGCAGCCCTGTGGGGAGCTCCTATAATTCACCCCTCCACTTT.

V is TRBV6-5 and J is TRBJ1-5; TRBD1 is a possible D gene (5 bases). The CDR3 consists of 13 residues. Looked up from germline, CDR1 is MNHEY and CDR2 is SVGAGI. Trimming took 8 bases from V and 6 from J, leaving 14 bases between them. CDR3 coding DNA: TGTGCCAGCGATACAGGATCGGGTCAGCCCCAGCATTTT. This gives the protein CASDTGSGQPQHF.

The CDR3 bases are TGTGCCAGCAGGACCACAGGGGTAGCTTTCTTT. Residues: CASRTTGVAFF. J is TRBJ1-1 and V is TRBV6-6, with 7 bases lining up with TRBD1. The CDR3 spans 11 residues. The V gene's germline CDR1 is MNHNY and CDR2 SVGAGI (reference sequence). J lost 10 bases, V lost 6 bases, and 5 bases had no gene match.

This rearrangement joins TRBV23-1 to TRBJ2-7; D not resolved. TRBV23-1 is assigned to the ORF class and has an uncertain function. The CDR3 extends over 16 amino acids. Between the trimmed V and J ends, which lost 0 bases and 7 bases, there was a span of 19 bases. CDR3 in DNA: TGCGCCAGCAGTCAATCTGGTTGCCTCTTAAGAGAGGAGCAGTACTTC. Protein sequence: CASSQSGCLLREEQYF.

V and J are TRBV7-8 and TRBJ2-7, with TRBD1 matching 7 bases. The germline CDR1 and CDR2 sequences are SGHVS and FQNEAQ. J gave up 3 bases and V 5 bases, and 4 bases lay outside the gene matches. This CDR3 region has 13 residues. The CDR3 nucleotides are TGTGCCAGCAGCCTGAGACAGGGCTACGAGCAGTACTTC. Translating gives CASSLRQGYEQYF.

V gene TRBV5-1 combines with J gene TRBJ1-6; tentatively, D is TRBD1 (5 bases). Germline V gene sequence: CDR1 SGHRS, CDR2 YFSETQ. The CDR3 loop spans 16 amino acids. V was pared by 2 bases and J by 4 bases, with 13 bases between. CDR3: CASSFSGSGYNSPLHF. CDR3 DNA sequence: TGCGCCAGCAGCTTCTCAGGGTCCGGGTATAATTCACCCCTCCACTTT.

The V call is TRBV4-1, the J call TRBJ1-1; 10 bases agree with TRBD1. Trimming removed 0 bases from V and 7 bases from J; junction bases left unmatched: 14. CDR1 and CDR2 from the germline V gene are MGHRA and YSYEKL. The CDR3 contains 18 residues. CDR3 bases: TGCGCCAGCAGCCAAGATGAGACAGGGGGCGGAATTTTAGGTGAAGCTTTCTTT. Translation: CASSQDETGGGILGEAFF.

This chain uses TRBV28 with TRBJ2-1; no definite D call. CDR1 is MDHEN, CDR2 SYDVKM, per germline. The CDR3 totals 13 residues. Trimming pared 4 bases from V and 15 bases from J, leaving 19 bases between. The CDR3 DNA reads TGTGCCAGCAGTTCGAGCCTTTGGGTCCCGGGGTTCTTC. Amino acids: CASSSSLWVPGFF.

This clone was counted at least ten times. The chain employs TRBV30 and TRBJ2-3; 10 bases align to TRBD2. The CDR3 extends over 14 amino acids. With V trimmed by 0 bases and J by 3 bases, 0 bases remained unmatched. Germline V CDR1 and CDR2: GTSNPN, SVGIG (reference sequence). Here the CDR3 reads CAWSVAGGTDTQYF. DNA of the CDR3: TGTGCCTGGAGTGTAGCGGGAGGGACAGATACGCAGTATTTT.

This clone appeared a single time. The chain recombines TRBV18 with TRBJ2-1; possible D gene TRBD1, 6 bases. Trimming took off 4 bases at V and 2 bases at J, with 12 bases between the two ends. This CDR3 is 15 amino acids long. CDR1 is KGHSH, CDR2 LQKENI, per germline. CDR3 loop: CASSRRQDPYNEQFF. CDR3 sequence (DNA): TGTGCCAGCTCACGACGACAGGACCCCTACAATGAGCAGTTCTTC.

The V and J genes are TRBV28 and TRBJ2-7; D perhaps matches TRBD2 (7 bases). Germline CDR1 reads MDHEN; CDR2 reads SYDVKM. The V and J ends lost 2 bases and 1 base respectively, with 12 bases between them. The CDR3 covers 15 residues. Written as DNA, the CDR3 is TGTGCCAGCAGTTTAAGGGGGGGGGCGTCCTACGAGCAGTACTTC. Amino acid sequence: CASSLRGGASYEQYF.

This chain links TRBV28 with TRBJ1-1; 10 bases match TRBD1. Per the germline V gene, CDR1 is MDHEN and CDR2 is SYDVKM. The trim removed 6 bases at V and 5 bases at J, leaving 6 bases unmatched. The CDR3 is 14 amino acids. The CDR3 reads CASRRQGARTEAFF. In nucleotides, the CDR3 is TGTGCCAGCAGACGACAGGGGGCAAGGACTGAAGCTTTCTTT.